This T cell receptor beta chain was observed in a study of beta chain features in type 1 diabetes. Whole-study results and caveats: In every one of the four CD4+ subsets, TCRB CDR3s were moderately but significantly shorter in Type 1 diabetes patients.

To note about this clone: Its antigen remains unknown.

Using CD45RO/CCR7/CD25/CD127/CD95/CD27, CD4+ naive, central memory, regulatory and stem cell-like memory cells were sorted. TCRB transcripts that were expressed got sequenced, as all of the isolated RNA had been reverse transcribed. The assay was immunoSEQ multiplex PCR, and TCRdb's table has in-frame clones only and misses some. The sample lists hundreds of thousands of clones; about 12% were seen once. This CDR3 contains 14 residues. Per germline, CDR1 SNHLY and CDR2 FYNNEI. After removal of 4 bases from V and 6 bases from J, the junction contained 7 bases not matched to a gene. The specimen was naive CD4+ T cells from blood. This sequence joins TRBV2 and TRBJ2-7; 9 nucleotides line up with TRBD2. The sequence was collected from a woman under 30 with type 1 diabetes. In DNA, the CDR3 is TGTGCCAGCAGTGGTTTAGCGGGGGTCGGCGAGCAGTACTTC. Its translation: CASSGLAGVGEQYF.